The rows below give T cell receptor beta chains drawn from one sample of a study of cytomegalovirus exposure and HLA in healthy donors. Produced via immunoSEQ multiplex PCR; TCRdb's table is partial and in-frame only. The table counts roughly 40,000 clones; under 4.5% lies in the top ten. Material for sequencing was PBMCs. Receptors were obtained from a male donor in good health and CMV-seronegative. The CDR3 runs from the conserved cysteine through the conserved F or W. Each record gives: CDR3 protein, CDR3 DNA, D gene, J gene, V gene. The D gene is left open where the match is weak.

CDR3: CASSEDRGFYEQYF; DNA: TGTGCCAGCAGTGAGGACAGGGGCTTCTACGAGCAGTACTTC; D: TRBD1; J: TRBJ2-7; V: TRBV2
CDR3: CASSIGQSTEAFF; DNA: TGTGCCAGTAGTATCGGACAGTCCACTGAAGCTTTCTTT; D: NA; J: TRBJ1-1; V: TRBV19
CDR3: CASSQSQGNQPQHF; DNA: TGTGCCAGCAGCCAGAGTCAGGGAAATCAGCCCCAGCATTTT; D: NA; J: TRBJ1-5; V: TRBV4-2
CDR3: CASSYLGGSPLHF; DNA: TGTGCCAGCAGTTACCTCGGGGGTTCACCCCTCCACTTT; D: NA; J: TRBJ1-6; V: TRBV6-5
CDR3: CASSGGGATDTQYF; DNA: TGTGCCAGCAGTGGCGGGGGGGCCACAGATACGCAGTATTTT; D: TRBD2; J: TRBJ2-3; V: TRBV6-4
CDR3: CASSAREPAGAPETQYF; DNA: TGCGCCAGCAGCGCAAGAGAACCAGCGGGGGCTCCTGAGACCCAGTACTTC; D: TRBD2; J: TRBJ2-5; V: TRBV4-1
CDR3: CASSRQGLDNSPLHF; DNA: TGTGCCAGCAGCCGGCAGGGCTTGGATAATTCACCCCTCCACTTT; D: NA; J: TRBJ1-6; V: TRBV14
CDR3: CASSSRQATNEKLFF; DNA: TGTGCCAGCAGCTCGAGACAGGCAACTAATGAAAAACTGTTTTTT; D: NA; J: TRBJ1-4; V: TRBV7-2
CDR3: CASRTSGGNNEQFF; DNA: TGCGCCAGCAGGACCAGCGGGGGGAACAATGAGCAGTTCTTC; D: TRBD2; J: TRBJ2-1; V: TRBV5-1
CDR3: CASMLGAEAFF; DNA: TGTGCCAGCATGCTAGGGGCTGAAGCTTTCTTT; D: NA; J: TRBJ1-1; V: TRBV5-4
CDR3: CASSVALAGVEQYF; DNA: TGTGCCAGCAGCGTAGCACTAGCGGGGGTCGAGCAGTACTTC; D: TRBD2; J: TRBJ2-7; V: TRBV9
CDR3: CASSQGTGYGYTF; DNA: TGCGCCAGCAGCCAGGGGACAGGCTATGGCTACACCTTC; D: TRBD1; J: TRBJ1-2; V: TRBV4-1
CDR3: CASRTGGTEAFF; DNA: TGTGCCAGCCGGACGGGGGGGACTGAAGCTTTCTTT; D: NA; J: TRBJ1-1; V: TRBV28
CDR3: CASSVEGGNEKLFF; DNA: TGTGCCAGCAGCGTAGAGGGCGGGAATGAAAAACTGTTTTTT; D: NA; J: TRBJ1-4; V: TRBV9